Listed here are 12 T cell receptor beta chains from one sample, sequenced in a study of regulatory T cells in long-lasting Graves disease. Time point given: newly diagnosed GD, antithyroid drugs for less than 3 months. Following extraction of RNA from PBMCs, that RNA was used to make the TCR library. According to the study, TCR beta libraries were built with iRepertoire HTBI primers and CDR3-region Arm-PCR. TCRdb reprocessed the multiplex PCR reads via MiXCR and lists one record per CDR3 protein. The sample yields around 250,000 distinct CDR3 sequences, over 20% seen once. Sequenced material: peripheral blood mononuclear cells (PBMCs), taken at new diagnosis, from a patient treated with antithyroid drugs. The source of these receptors is a female donor with Graves disease.

This clonotype has just one count. V and J are TRBV20-1 and TRBJ2-1; 12 bases agree with TRBD2. With V trimmed by 5 bases and J by 7 bases, 6 bases remained unmatched. CDR3 size: 14 residues. Germline CDR1 is DFQATT and CDR2 is SNEGSKA (reference sequence). CDR3 in DNA: TGCAGTGCTGCTAGCGGGGGGGCCCGTAATGAGCAGTTCTTC. Amino acids: CSAASGGARNEQFF.

This clonotype was seen ten or more times. The V and J genes are TRBV6-2 or TRBV6-3 and TRBJ2-7, with a weak D call TRBD2 (6 bases). Per germline, CDR1 MNHEY and CDR2 SVGEGT. Trimming removed 5 bases from V and 0 bases from J, with 17 bases in between. The CDR3 runs 16 residues. CDR3 sequence: CASSEESGFYSYEQYF. The CDR3 bases are TGTGCCAGCAGTGAAGAAAGCGGGTTCTACTCCTACGAGCAGTACTTC.

In this sample, this clonotype turned up many times. The chain has TRBV30 and TRBJ2-3, with TRBD2 matching over 7 bases. Germline V gene data show CDR1 as GTSNPN and CDR2 as SVGIG (reference sequence). The length of the CDR3 is 14 residues. The trim removed 2 bases at V and 4 bases at J, leaving 6 bases unmatched. The CDR3 spells CAWSTGLGPDTQYF. CDR3 DNA: TGTGCCTGGAGTACCGGACTAGGCCCAGATACGCAGTATTTT.

This clonotype was seen many times. The chain uses TRBV24-1 and TRBJ2-1; D is ambiguous. CDR3 size: 15 residues. Trimming took off 3 bases at V and 2 bases at J, with 10 bases between the two ends. Germline CDR1 KGHDR, CDR2 SFDVKD. For the CDR3, the DNA is TGTGCCACCAGTGATGCTAGGGCAGCCTACAATGAGCAGTTCTTC. Its protein is CATSDARAAYNEQFF.

With respect to this clonotype: Just one base apart from a much larger clone, this may be a read error. This sequence joins TRBV19 and TRBJ2-7; TRBD2 is a possible D gene (6 bases). CDR1 LNHDA and CDR2 SQIVND come from the germline V gene (reference sequence). There are 13 residues in the CDR3. CDR3 coding DNA: TGTACCAGTAGTGGGGACTCCCTCTACGAGCAGTACTTC. Translated, it gives CTSSGDSLYEQYF. Complete variable domain (other parts from reference TRBV19 and TRBJ2-7): DGGITQSPKYLFRKEGQNVTLSCEQNLNHDAMYWYRQDPGQGLRLIYYSQIVNDFQKGDIAEGYSVSREKKESFPLTVTSAQKNPTAFYLCTSSGDSLYEQYFGPGTRLTVT.

This clonotype was recorded many times. The chain employs TRBV11-2 and TRBJ2-7; tentatively, D is TRBD2 (7 bases). The V and J ends lost 4 bases and 4 bases respectively, with 20 bases between them. CDR1 is SGHAT, CDR2 FQNNGV, per germline. The CDR3 sequence is 16 residues long. CDR3 coding DNA: TGTGCCAGCAGCTCCCTTTTATTAGGGGGGGGGTACGAGCAGTACTTC. It translates to CASSSLLLGGGYEQYF.

Worth noting for this clonotype: A far larger clone is one nucleotide away, so this likely arose from a read error. This rearrangement joins TRBV7-2 to TRBJ2-1, with D unresolved. The J call is doubtful: the DNA matches TRBJ2-5 better. The germline CDR1 and CDR2 sequences are SGHTA and FQGNSA. This CDR3 comprises 16 residues. CDR3 DNA sequence: TGTGCCAGCAGCTTAGCCCCCTCAGGCTATCAACAGACCCAGTACTTC. Protein sequence: CASSLAPSGYQQTQYF.

This clonotype was seen repeatedly, ten times or more. The chain joins TRBV7-9 to TRBJ1-1; weak D call: TRBD1 (5 bases). The V and J ends lost 5 bases and 6 bases respectively, with 19 bases between them. Germline CDR1 is SEHNR and CDR2 is FQNEAQ (reference sequence). The CDR3 has 15 amino acids. The chain's CDR3 is CASSAMKAGTAEAFF. CDR3 DNA: TGTGCCAGCAGCGCGATGAAGGCCGGGACCGCTGAAGCTTTCTTT.

This clonotype was seen a handful of times. A much larger clonotype is one base distant, so this may be a read error. This chain joins TRBV7-2 and TRBJ1-3; D call uncertain. Germline lookup yields CDR1 SGHTA and CDR2 FQGNSA. The CDR3 consists of 14 residues. The ends were cut back, 4 bases at V and 2 bases at J, with 9 bases in the middle. This chain's CDR3 is CASSSRHPGNTIYF. The CDR3 coding sequence is TGTGCCAGCAGCTCCAGGCATCCTGGAAACACCATATATTTT. Using reference TRBV7-2 and TRBJ1-3 for the parts outside the CDR3, the full variable domain is GAGVSQSPSNKVTEKGKDVELRCDPISGHTALYWYRQSLGQGLEFLIYFQGNSAPDKSGLPSDRFSAERTGGSVSTLTIQRTQQEDSAVYLCASSSRHPGNTIYFGEGSWLTVV.

Many counts were recorded for this clonotype. This chain links TRBV25-1 with TRBJ2-7, with unresolved D. The CDR3 sequence is 14 residues long. The V gene's germline CDR1 is MGHDK and CDR2 SYGVNS. V lost 3 bases, J lost 4 bases, and 13 bases lay in between. The CDR3 loop reads CASSERPMPYEQYF. The CDR3, as DNA: TGTGCCAGCAGTGAGCGACCGATGCCGTACGAGCAGTACTTC.

This clonotype came up many times. The rearrangement joins TRBV11-2 to TRBJ2-5; D gene uncertain. The V end lost 0 bases, the J end lost 5 bases, and 22 bases lay between the germline ends. Germline V lookup: CDR1 SGHAT, CDR2 FQNNGV. CDR3 length: 18 residues. The CDR3: CASSLDMVGWDMAETQYF. CDR3 nucleotides: TGTGCCAGCAGCTTAGATATGGTCGGGTGGGATATGGCGGAGACCCAGTACTTC.

This sequence joins TRBV6-2 or TRBV6-3 and TRBJ2-4, with no clear D. V lost 5 bases, J lost 8 bases, and 16 bases lay in between. This CDR3 is 14 amino acids long. Germline values: CDR1 MNHEY, CDR2 SVGEGT. CDR3 sequence: CASSEISRRDIQYF. Here the CDR3 DNA reads TGTGCCAGCAGTGAAATCAGCAGAAGGGACATTCAGTACTTC.